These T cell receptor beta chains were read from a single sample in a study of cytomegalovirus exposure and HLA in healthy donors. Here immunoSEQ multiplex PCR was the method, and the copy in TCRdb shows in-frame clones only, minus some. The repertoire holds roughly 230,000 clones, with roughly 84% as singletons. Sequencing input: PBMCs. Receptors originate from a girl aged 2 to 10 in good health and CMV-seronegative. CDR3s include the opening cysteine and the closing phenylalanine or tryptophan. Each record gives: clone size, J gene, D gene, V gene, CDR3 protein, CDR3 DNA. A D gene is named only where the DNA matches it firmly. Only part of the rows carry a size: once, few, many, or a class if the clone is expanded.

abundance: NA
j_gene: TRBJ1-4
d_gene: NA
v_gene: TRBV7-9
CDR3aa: CASSERDFPFDEKLFF
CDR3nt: TGTGCCAGCAGCGAAAGGGACTTTCCGTTTGATGAAAAACTGTTTTTT

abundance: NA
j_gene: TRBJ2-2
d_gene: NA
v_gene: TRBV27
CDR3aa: CASRRGGYTGELFF
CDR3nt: TGTGCCAGCAGAAGGGGCGGTTACACCGGGGAGCTGTTTTTT

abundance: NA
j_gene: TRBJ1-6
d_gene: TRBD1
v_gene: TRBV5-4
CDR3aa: CASSRDSKNSPLHF
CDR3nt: TGTGCCAGCAGCCGGGACAGTAAAAATTCACCCCTCCACTTT

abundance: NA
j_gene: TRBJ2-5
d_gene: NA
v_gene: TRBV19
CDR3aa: CASSTQGVAQYF
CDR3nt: TGTGCCAGTAGTACACAAGGGGTTGCCCAGTACTTC

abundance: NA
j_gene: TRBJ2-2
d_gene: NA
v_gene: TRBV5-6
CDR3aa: CASSLFDSDTGELFF
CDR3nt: TGTGCCAGCAGCTTGTTCGACAGCGACACCGGGGAGCTGTTTTTT

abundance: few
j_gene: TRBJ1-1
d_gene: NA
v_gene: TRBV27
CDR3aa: CASYSPSVNTEAFF
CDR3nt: TGTGCCAGCTATAGCCCGTCAGTGAACACTGAAGCTTTCTTT

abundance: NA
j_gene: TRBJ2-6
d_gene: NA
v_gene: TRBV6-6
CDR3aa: CASSYWGGAGANVLTF
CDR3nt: TGTGCCAGCAGTTACTGGGGGGGCGCTGGGGCCAACGTCCTGACTTTC

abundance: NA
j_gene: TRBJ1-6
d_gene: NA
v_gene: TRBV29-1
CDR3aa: CSVGESKHSPLHF
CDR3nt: TGCAGCGTTGGTGAGTCCAAGCATTCACCCCTCCACTTT

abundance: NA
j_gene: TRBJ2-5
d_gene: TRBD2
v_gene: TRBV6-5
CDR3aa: CASSPRLAGGAQYF
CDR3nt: TGTGCCAGCAGCCCCAGACTAGCGGGGGGAGCCCAGTACTTC

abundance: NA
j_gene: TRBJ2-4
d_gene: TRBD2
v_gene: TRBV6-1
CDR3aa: CASTKLAGQNIQYF
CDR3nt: TGTGCCAGCACGAAACTAGCGGGGCAGAACATTCAGTACTTC

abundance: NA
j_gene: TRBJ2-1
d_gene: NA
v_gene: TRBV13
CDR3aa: CASSLRGRGAYNEQFF
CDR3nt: TGTGCCAGCAGCTTAAGGGGGCGGGGGGCTTACAATGAGCAGTTCTTC

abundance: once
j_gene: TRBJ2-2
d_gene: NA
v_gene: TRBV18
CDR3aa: CASSAIPPLGRTYTGELFF
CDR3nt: TGTGCCAGCTCAGCAATCCCTCCTTTAGGGAGGACGTACACCGGGGAGCTGTTTTTT

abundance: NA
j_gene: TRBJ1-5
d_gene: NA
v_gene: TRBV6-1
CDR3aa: CASRPGSGVNQPQHF
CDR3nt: TGTGCCAGCAGACCAGGGTCAGGAGTCAATCAGCCCCAGCATTTT

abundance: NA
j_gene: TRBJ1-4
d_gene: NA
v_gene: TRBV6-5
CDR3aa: CASSESVRELFF
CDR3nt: TGTGCCAGCAGTGAAAGCGTCAGGGAACTGTTTTTT

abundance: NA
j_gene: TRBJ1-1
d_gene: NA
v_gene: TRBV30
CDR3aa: CAWSAPQGTTEAFF
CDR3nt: TGTGCCTGGAGTGCCCCCCAGGGCACCACTGAAGCTTTCTTT

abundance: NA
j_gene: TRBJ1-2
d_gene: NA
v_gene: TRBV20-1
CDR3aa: CSAWGGRYTF
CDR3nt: TGCAGTGCGTGGGGCGGTCGATACACCTTC

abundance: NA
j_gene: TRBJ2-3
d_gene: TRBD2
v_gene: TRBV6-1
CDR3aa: CASSGRTSGRASLTTDTQYF
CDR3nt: TGTGCCAGCAGTGGCCGGACTAGCGGGAGGGCCTCCCTTACCACAGATACGCAGTATTTT

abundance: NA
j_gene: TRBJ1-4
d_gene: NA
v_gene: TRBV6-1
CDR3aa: CASKRASNEKLFF
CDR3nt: TGTGCCAGCAAGAGGGCCTCTAATGAAAAACTGTTTTTT

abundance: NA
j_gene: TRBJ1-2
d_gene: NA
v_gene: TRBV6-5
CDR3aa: CASSKNGGYTF
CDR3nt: TGTGCCAGCAGTAAAAACGGTGGCTACACCTTC

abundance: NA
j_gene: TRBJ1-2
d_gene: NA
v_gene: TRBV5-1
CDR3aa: CASSLETAYGYTF
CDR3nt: TGCGCCAGCAGCTTGGAAACAGCTTATGGCTACACCTTC

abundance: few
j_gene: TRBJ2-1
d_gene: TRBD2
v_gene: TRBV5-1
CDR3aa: CASSLRRAGGLNEQFF
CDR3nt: TGCGCCAGCAGCTTGAGGCGGGCGGGGGGGCTGAATGAGCAGTTCTTC

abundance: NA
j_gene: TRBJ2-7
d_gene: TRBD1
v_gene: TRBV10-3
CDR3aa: CAISESVGQGYEQYF
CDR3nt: TGTGCCATCAGTGAGTCGGTTGGACAGGGCTACGAGCAGTACTTC

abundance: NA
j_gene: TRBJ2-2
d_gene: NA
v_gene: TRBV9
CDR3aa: CASSPRQVPNTGELFF
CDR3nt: TGTGCCAGCAGCCCGAGACAGGTCCCGAACACCGGGGAGCTGTTTTTT

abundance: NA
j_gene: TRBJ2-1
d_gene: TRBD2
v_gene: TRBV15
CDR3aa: CATSRPTKISSGRADEQFF
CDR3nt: TGTGCCACCAGCAGACCCACGAAGATATCGAGCGGGAGGGCCGATGAGCAGTTCTTC

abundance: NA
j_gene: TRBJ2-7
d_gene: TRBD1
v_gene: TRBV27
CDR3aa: CASSRGDRAYGQYF
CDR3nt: TGTGCCAGCAGTAGAGGGGACAGAGCCTACGGGCAGTACTTC

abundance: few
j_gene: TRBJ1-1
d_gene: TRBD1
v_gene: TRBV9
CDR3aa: CASSTQGGDTEAFF
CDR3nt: TGTGCCAGCAGCACACAGGGGGGGGACACTGAAGCTTTCTTT

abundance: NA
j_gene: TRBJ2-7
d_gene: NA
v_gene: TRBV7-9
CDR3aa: CASSPPGSLYEQYF
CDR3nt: TGTGCCAGCAGCCCCCCGGGAAGTCTTTACGAGCAGTACTTC

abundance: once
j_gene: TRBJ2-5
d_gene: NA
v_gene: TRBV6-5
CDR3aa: CASRQVSSVQETQYF
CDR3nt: TGTGCCAGCAGACAGGTTTCCTCGGTCCAAGAGACCCAGTACTTC

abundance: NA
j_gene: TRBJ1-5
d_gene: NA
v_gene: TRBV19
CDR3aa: CASSIFRQGSGQPQHF
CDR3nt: TGTGCCAGTAGTATTTTCCGGCAGGGTTCGGGTCAGCCCCAGCATTTT

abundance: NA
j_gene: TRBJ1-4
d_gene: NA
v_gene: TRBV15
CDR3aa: CATSRGGDDYEKLFF
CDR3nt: TGTGCCACCAGCAGAGGGGGAGACGATTATGAAAAACTGTTTTTT

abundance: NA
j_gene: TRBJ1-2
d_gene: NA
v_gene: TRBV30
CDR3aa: CAWNLPGERYGYTF
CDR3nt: TGTGCCTGGAACCTCCCAGGGGAGCGCTATGGCTACACCTTC

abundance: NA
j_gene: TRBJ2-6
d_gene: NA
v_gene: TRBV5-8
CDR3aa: CASSLHGSGANVLTF
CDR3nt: TGTGCCAGCAGCTTGCACGGGTCCGGGGCCAACGTCCTGACTTTC

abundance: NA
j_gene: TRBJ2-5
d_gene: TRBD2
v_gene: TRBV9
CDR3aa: CASGSSGGRGETQYF
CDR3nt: TGTGCCAGCGGATCCTCGGGAGGCCGGGGGGAGACCCAGTACTTC

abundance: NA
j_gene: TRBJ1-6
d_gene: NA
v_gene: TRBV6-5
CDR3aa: CASSYGPPSPLHF
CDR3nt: TGTGCCAGCAGTTATGGGCCACCCTCACCCCTCCACTTT

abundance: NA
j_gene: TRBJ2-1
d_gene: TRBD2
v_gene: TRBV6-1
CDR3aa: CASSPQRGGAVEQFF
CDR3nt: TGTGCCAGCAGTCCTCAGCGGGGGGGGGCCGTTGAGCAGTTCTTC

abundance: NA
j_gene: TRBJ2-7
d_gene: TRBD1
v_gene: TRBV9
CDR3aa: CASSVGTGEDYEQYF
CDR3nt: TGTGCCAGCAGCGTAGGGACAGGGGAGGACTACGAGCAGTACTTC

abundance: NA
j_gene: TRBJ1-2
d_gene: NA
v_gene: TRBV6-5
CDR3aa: CASRGALGGGYTF
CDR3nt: TGTGCCAGCAGAGGGGCCCTCGGGGGAGGCTACACCTTC

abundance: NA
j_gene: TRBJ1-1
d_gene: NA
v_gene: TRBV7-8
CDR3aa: CASSLDRLNTEAFF
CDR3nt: TGTGCCAGCAGCTTAGACAGATTGAACACTGAAGCTTTCTTT

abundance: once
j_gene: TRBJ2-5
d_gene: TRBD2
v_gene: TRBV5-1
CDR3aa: CASSLLIALAGTLLYF
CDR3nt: TGCGCCAGCAGCTTGTTAATTGCCCTAGCGGGGACTTTACTGTACTTC

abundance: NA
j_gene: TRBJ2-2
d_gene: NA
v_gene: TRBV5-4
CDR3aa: CASSFGQGSKTGELFF
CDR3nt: TGTGCCAGCAGCTTTGGCCAGGGGTCGAAAACCGGGGAGCTGTTTTTT

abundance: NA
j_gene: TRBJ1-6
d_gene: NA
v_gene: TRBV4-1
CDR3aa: CASSQVAGLLNSPLHF
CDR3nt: TGCGCCAGCAGCCAAGTCGCGGGACTGCTAAATTCACCCCTCCACTTT

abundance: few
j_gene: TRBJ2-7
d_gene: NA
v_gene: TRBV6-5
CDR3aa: CASSRSRTDAYEQYF
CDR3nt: TGTGCCAGCAGTCGCAGCCGGACAGACGCCTACGAGCAGTACTTC

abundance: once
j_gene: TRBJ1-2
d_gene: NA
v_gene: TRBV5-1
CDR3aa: CASSLDSYGYTF
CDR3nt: TGCGCCAGCAGCCTGGACTCCTATGGCTACACCTTC

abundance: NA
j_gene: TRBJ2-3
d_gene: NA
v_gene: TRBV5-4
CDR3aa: CASSLGARTDTQYF
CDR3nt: TGTGCCAGCAGCTTGGGGGCCCGCACAGATACGCAGTATTTT

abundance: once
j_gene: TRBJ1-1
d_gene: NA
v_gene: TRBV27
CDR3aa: CASSLGLFAGTEAFF
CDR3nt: TGTGCCAGCAGCCTCGGACTTTTCGCGGGGACTGAAGCTTTCTTT

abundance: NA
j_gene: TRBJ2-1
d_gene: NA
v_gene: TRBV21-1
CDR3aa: CASREWAQNPYNEQFF
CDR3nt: TGTGCCAGCAGAGAATGGGCCCAGAACCCCTACAATGAGCAGTTCTTC

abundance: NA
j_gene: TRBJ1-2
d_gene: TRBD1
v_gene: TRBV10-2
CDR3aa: CASRIADRASGYTF
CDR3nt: TGCGCCAGCCGGATAGCAGACAGGGCGAGTGGCTACACCTTC

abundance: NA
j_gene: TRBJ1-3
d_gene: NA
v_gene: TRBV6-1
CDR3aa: CASSEALGGPGSGNTIYF
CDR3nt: TGTGCCAGCAGTGAAGCGCTTGGAGGACCAGGTTCTGGAAACACCATATATTTT

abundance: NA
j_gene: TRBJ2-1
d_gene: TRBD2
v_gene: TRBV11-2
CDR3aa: CASRLTGGGGYNEQFF
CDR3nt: TGTGCCAGCAGACTAACGGGGGGGGGCGGGTACAATGAGCAGTTCTTC

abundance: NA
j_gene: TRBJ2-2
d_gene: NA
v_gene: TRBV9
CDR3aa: CASSGGVAGELFF
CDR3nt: TGTGCCAGCAGCGGCGGGGTGGCCGGGGAGCTGTTTTTT

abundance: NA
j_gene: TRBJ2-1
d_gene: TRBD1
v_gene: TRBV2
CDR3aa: CASMYLYGQGVDEQFF
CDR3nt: TGTGCCAGCATGTATCTCTACGGACAGGGGGTTGATGAGCAGTTCTTC

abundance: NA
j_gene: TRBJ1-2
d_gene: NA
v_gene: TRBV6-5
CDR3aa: CASSQTASNYGYTF
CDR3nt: TGTGCCAGCAGTCAAACTGCCTCGAACTATGGCTACACCTTC

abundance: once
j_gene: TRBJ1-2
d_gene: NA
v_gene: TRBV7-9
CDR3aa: CASSLDSYGYTF
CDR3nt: TGTGCCAGCAGCTTAGACAGCTATGGCTACACCTTC

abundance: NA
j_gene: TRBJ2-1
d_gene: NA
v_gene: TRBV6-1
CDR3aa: CASSESGLSYNEQFF
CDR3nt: TGTGCCAGCAGTGAATCCGGACTATCCTACAATGAGCAGTTCTTC

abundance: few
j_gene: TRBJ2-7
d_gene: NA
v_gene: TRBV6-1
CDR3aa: CASSHTTSLEQYF
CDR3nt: TGTGCCAGCAGCCACACGACTAGTTTAGAGCAGTACTTC

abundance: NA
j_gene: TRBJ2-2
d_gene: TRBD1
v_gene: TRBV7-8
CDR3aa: CASSLGQRGGELFF
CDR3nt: TGTGCCAGCAGCTTGGGACAGCGAGGTGGGGAGCTGTTTTTT

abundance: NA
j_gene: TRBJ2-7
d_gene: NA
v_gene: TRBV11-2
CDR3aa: CASSLAPGAYEQYF
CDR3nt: TGTGCCAGCAGCTTAGCCCCGGGAGCCTACGAGCAGTACTTC

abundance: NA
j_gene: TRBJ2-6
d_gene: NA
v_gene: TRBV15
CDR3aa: CATVSSGANVLTF
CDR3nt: TGTGCCACGGTTAGCTCTGGGGCCAACGTCCTGACTTTC

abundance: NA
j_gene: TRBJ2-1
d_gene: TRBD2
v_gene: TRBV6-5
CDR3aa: CASTGAGESYNEQFF
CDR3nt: TGTGCCAGCACCGGAGCGGGGGAGTCCTACAATGAGCAGTTCTTC

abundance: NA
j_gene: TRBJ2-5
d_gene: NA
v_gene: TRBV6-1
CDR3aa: CASSGGLLQETQYF
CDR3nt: TGTGCCAGCAGTGGAGGGTTACTACAAGAGACCCAGTACTTC